Following are 17 T cell receptor beta chains from one sample sequenced in a study of blood T cell repertoires in COVID-19. Sequencing used immunoSEQ multiplex PCR; TCRdb keeps in-frame clones, though not all of them. This repertoire shows more than 150,000 clones, almost 80% found once; its top ten account for less than 30%. The sample comprised peripheral blood. These receptors all stem from a woman in her sixties or seventies with acute or convalescent COVID-19.

The V and J genes are TRBV3-1 (or the pseudogene TRBV3-2) and TRBJ2-5, with 8 bases that match TRBD2. This CDR3 spans 15 amino acids. Germline values: CDR1 LGHDT, CDR2 YNNKEL (reference sequence). Trimming cost V 7 bases and J 5 bases; bases outside gene matches: 12. As DNA, the CDR3 is TGTGCCAGCACGGGGGGGGTTGACCCTGGGGAGACCCAGTACTTC. Amino acid sequence: CASTGGVDPGETQYF.

This clone was picked up one time. This chain links TRBV10-3 with TRBJ2-3; no reliable D call. Trimming stripped 0 bases from V and 7 bases from J, with 8 bases between. Germline CDR1 reads ENHRY; CDR2 reads SYGVKD. The CDR3 extends over 13 amino acids. The CDR3 bases are TGTGCCATCAGTGAGTCGATAGACAATACGCAGTATTTT. As protein: CAISESIDNTQYF.

The chain employs TRBV5-6 and TRBJ1-6; the match to TRBD1 covers 9 bases. The CDR3 consists of 18 residues. Looked up from germline, CDR1 is SGHDT and CDR2 is YYEEEE. J was trimmed by 0 bases and V by 4 bases; bases with no gene match: 8. For the CDR3, the DNA is TGTGCCAGCAGCCAAACCGGGACAGGGAGCTCCTATAATTCACCCCTCCACTTT. This codes for CASSQTGTGSSYNSPLHF.

The chain links TRBV3-1 (or the pseudogene TRBV3-2) to TRBJ1-5, with D possibly matching TRBD1 (6 bases). The V gene's germline CDR1 is LGHDT and CDR2 YNNKEL (reference sequence). Trimming pared 4 bases from V and 4 bases from J, leaving 11 bases between. CDR3 size: 14 residues. In nucleotides, the CDR3 is TGTGCCAGCAGCCCGGACAGTGCAAATCAGCCCCAGCATTTT. Its translation: CASSPDSANQPQHF.

The V call is TRBV19, the J call TRBJ1-3, with D tentatively TRBD1 (6 bases). V was cut by 4 bases and J by 4 bases, with 8 bases left in between. Germline V gene sequence: CDR1 LNHDA, CDR2 SQIVND (reference sequence). This CDR3 is built from 13 residues. The CDR3 DNA follows: TGTGCCAGTAGTACCGACAGGGGAAACACCATATATTTT. As protein: CASSTDRGNTIYF.

The V gene is TRBV6-1, the J gene TRBJ1-2; D unclear. Per the germline V gene, CDR1 is MNHNS and CDR2 is SASEGT. The CDR3 spans 14 residues. The V gene lost 1 base and the J gene lost 5 bases, with 11 bases spanning the gap. CDR3 sequence: CASSEGAGSYGYTF. The CDR3 bases are TGTGCCAGCAGTGAAGGGGCAGGCAGTTATGGCTACACCTTC.

This clone was counted a single time. The V gene is TRBV18, the J gene TRBJ2-7, with TRBD1 as a possible D gene (5 bases). Germline V gene data show CDR1 as KGHSH and CDR2 as LQKENI. V shed 0 bases and J shed 5 bases, with 8 bases lying between them. The CDR3 extends over 13 amino acids. Here the CDR3 DNA reads TGTGCCAGCTCACCACCGACAGTTCACGAGCAGTACTTC. Translating gives CASSPPTVHEQYF.

The rearrangement links TRBV5-1 to TRBJ2-1; 7 nucleotides line up with TRBD1. V lost 0 bases to trimming and J lost 6 bases; unmatched junction nucleotides: 6. Germline CDR1 SGHRS, CDR2 YFSETQ. The CDR3 extends over 15 amino acids. CDR3 sequence: CASSLAPAGGNEQFF. The CDR3 DNA reads TGCGCCAGCAGCTTGGCCCCGGCAGGGGGCAATGAGCAGTTCTTC.

The chain combines TRBV11-2 with TRBJ2-1, with 11 positions matching TRBD2. Germline CDR1 SGHAT, CDR2 FQNNGV. V gave up 8 bases and J gave up 2 bases; unmatched junction bases: 8. The CDR3 is 16 residues long. CDR3 nucleotide sequence: TGTGCCAGCGCCCGGACTAGCGGGTACACCTACAATGAGCAGTTCTTC. This encodes CASARTSGYTYNEQFF.

The chain links TRBV3-1 (or the pseudogene TRBV3-2) to TRBJ2-1; D not certain. Germline loops: CDR1 LGHDT, CDR2 YNNKEL (reference sequence). V lost 4 bases to trimming and J lost 6 bases, with 4 bases between them. This CDR3 has 11 residues. The CDR3 nucleotides read TGTGCCAGCAGCCTCGGCAATGAGCAGTTCTTC. This encodes CASSLGNEQFF.

The rearrangement uses TRBV6-5 and TRBJ1-5, with TRBD1 as a possible D gene (6 bases). CDR1 and CDR2 (germline): MNHEY, SVGAGI. The CDR3 covers 14 residues. The V end lost 5 bases, the J end lost 7 bases, and 15 bases lay between the germline ends. The DNA of the CDR3 is TGTGCCAGCAGTATATCCAGGGGTGGGCAGCCCCAGCATTTT. As protein: CASSISRGGQPQHF.

V is TRBV5-1 and J is TRBJ2-5, with no clear D. The CDR3 covers 14 residues. The germline CDR1 and CDR2 sequences are SGHRS and YFSETQ. Trimming took off 2 bases at V and 1 base at J, with 9 bases between the two ends. The CDR3 nucleotides read TGCGCCAGCAGCTTCAGTCAGGTCCAAGAGACCCAGTACTTC. Protein product: CASSFSQVQETQYF. The variable domain in full, completed from reference TRBV5-1 and TRBJ2-5, reads KAGVTQTPRYLIKTRGQQVTLSCSPISGHRSVSWYQQTPGQGLQFLFEYFSETQRNKGNFPGRFSGRQFSNSRSEMNVSTLELGDSALYLCASSFSQVQETQYFGPGTRLLVL.

The rearrangement joins TRBV4-1 to TRBJ1-2; D not resolved. V dropped 2 bases and J dropped 1 base, with 8 bases sitting between them. This CDR3 has 14 amino acids. Germline CDR1 and CDR2: MGHRA and YSYEKL. CDR3: CASSQSQNNYGYTF. Written as DNA, the CDR3 is TGCGCCAGCAGCCAATCACAGAATAACTATGGCTACACCTTC.

CDR3 region: CASSLSGRTEAFF. DNA for the CDR3: TGTGCCAGCAGCCTTTCAGGGAGGACTGAAGCTTTCTTT. This sequence joins TRBV3-1 (or the pseudogene TRBV3-2) and TRBJ1-1; tentatively, D is TRBD1 (5 bases). The CDR3 has 13 residues. The germline CDR1 and CDR2 sequences are LGHDT and YNNKEL (reference sequence). V was pared by 4 bases and J by 5 bases, with 11 bases between.

This clone was counted between two and nine times. The chain carries TRBV3-1 (or the pseudogene TRBV3-2) and TRBJ2-1; D perhaps matches TRBD2 (6 bases). V gave up 4 bases and J gave up 10 bases, with 17 bases separating them. The CDR3 runs to 14 residues. Germline loops: CDR1 LGHDT, CDR2 YNNKEL (reference sequence). In nucleotides, the CDR3 is TGTGCCAGCAGCCGGGGTCTTGGGGGAGGCGAGCAGTTCTTC. Amino acids: CASSRGLGGGEQFF.

This clone was seen many times. The chain joins TRBV6-1 to TRBJ1-2; D is unclear. Germline V gives CDR1 MNHNS, CDR2 SASEGT. This CDR3 spans 15 amino acids. Trimming removed 4 bases at V and 8 bases at J, with 20 bases between. CDR3 sequence (DNA): TGTGCCAGCAGTGGAGCCCCTTCCGGTTATTGGGGCTACACCTTC. Translation: CASSGAPSGYWGYTF.

CDR3 nucleotides: TGTGCCAGCAGTACTAGCCTCGAAGGGAATGAGCAGTTCTTC. The encoded protein is CASSTSLEGNEQFF. The chain couples TRBV25-1 to TRBJ2-1; D possibly corresponds to TRBD2 (6 bases). Looked up from germline, CDR1 is MGHDK and CDR2 is SYGVNS. This CDR3 is built from 14 residues. The V end was cut by 5 bases, the J end by 7 bases, with 15 bases between.